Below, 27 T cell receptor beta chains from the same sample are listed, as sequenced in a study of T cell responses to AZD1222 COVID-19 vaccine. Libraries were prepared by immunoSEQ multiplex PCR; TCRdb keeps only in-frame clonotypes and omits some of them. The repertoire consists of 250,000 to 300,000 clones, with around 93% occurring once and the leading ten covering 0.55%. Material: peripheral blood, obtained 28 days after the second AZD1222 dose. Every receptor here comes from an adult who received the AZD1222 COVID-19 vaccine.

CDR3 region: CASSPEGQGQPQHF. CDR3 DNA: TGTGCCAGCAGCCCAGAGGGGCAGGGACAGCCCCAGCATTTT. The chain combines TRBV7-8 with TRBJ1-5, with a tentative D call TRBD1 (5 bases). V was pared by 5 bases and J by 7 bases, with 15 bases between. This CDR3 is 14 amino acids long. Germline V gene sequence: CDR1 SGHVS, CDR2 FQNEAQ.

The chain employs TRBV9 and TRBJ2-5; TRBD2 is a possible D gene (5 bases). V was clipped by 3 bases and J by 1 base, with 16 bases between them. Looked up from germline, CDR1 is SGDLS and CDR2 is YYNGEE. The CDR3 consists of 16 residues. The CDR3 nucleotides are TGTGCCAGCAGCGCTACTAGTACCCTCTTCCAAGAGACCCAGTACTTC. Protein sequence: CASSATSTLFQETQYF.

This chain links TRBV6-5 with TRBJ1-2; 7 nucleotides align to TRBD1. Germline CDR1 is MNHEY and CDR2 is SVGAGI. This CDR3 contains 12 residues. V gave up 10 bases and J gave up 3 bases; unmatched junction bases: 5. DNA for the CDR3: TGTGCCACCGGAGGGACAGACTATGGCTACACCTTC. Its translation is CATGGTDYGYTF.

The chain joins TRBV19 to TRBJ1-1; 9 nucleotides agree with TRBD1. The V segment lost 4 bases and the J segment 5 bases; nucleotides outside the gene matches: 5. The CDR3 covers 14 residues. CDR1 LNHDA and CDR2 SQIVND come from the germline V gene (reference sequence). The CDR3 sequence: CASSRGQGMTEAFF. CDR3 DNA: TGTGCCAGTAGTAGGGGACAGGGTATGACTGAAGCTTTCTTT.

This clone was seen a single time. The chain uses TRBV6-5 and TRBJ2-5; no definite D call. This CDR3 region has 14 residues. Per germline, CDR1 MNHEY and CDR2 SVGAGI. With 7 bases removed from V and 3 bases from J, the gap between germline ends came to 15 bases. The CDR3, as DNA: TGTGCCAGCACCACTTTCGGCAGCGAAGAGACCCAGTACTTC. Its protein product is CASTTFGSEETQYF.

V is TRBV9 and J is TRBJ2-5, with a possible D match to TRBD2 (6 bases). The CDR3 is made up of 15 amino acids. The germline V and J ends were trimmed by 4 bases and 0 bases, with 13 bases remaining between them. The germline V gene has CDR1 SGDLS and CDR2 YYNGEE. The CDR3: CASSSRGDHQETQYF. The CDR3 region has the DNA TGTGCCAGCAGCTCCCGCGGGGACCACCAAGAGACCCAGTACTTC.

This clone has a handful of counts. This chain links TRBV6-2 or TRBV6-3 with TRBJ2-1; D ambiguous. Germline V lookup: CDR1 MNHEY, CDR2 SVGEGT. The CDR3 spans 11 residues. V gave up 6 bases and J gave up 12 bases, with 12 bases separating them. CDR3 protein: CASSRSVLQFF. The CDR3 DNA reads TGTGCCAGCAGCCGTTCTGTTTTGCAGTTCTTC.

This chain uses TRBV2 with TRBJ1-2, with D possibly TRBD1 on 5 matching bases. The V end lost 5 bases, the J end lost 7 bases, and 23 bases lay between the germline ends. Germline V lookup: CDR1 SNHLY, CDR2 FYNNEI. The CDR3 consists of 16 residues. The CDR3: CASSKLNIRGGGGYTF. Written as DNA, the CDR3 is TGTGCCAGCAGTAAACTTAACATAAGGGGCGGCGGTGGCTACACCTTC.

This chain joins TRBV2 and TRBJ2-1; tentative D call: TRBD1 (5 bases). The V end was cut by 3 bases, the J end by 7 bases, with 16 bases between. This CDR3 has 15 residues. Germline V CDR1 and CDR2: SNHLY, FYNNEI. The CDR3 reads CASSDKGPTSNEQFF. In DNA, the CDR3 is TGTGCCAGCAGTGATAAGGGGCCGACGAGTAATGAGCAGTTCTTC.

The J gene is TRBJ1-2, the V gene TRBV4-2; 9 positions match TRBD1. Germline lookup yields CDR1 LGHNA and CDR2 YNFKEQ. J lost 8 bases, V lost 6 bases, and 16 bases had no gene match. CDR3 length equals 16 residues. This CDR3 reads CASSRGPGTGTIGYTF. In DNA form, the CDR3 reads TGTGCCAGCAGTCGGGGTCCCGGGACAGGGACGATAGGCTACACCTTC.

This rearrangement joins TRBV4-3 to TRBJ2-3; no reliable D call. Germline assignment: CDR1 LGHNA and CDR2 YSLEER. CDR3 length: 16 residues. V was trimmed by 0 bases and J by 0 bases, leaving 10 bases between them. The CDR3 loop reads CASSQDRRPSTDTQYF. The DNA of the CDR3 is TGCGCCAGCAGCCAAGACCGTCGGCCTAGCACAGATACGCAGTATTTT.

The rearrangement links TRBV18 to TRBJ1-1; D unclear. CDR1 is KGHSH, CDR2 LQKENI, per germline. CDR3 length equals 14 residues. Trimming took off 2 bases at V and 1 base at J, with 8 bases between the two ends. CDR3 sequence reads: CASSPGRKNTEAFF. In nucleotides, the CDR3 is TGTGCCAGCTCACCAGGCAGGAAGAACACTGAAGCTTTCTTT.

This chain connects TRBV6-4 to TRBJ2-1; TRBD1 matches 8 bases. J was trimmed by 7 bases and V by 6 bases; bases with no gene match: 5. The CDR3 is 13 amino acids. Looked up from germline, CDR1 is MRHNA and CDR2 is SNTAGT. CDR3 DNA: TGTGCCAGCAGCGATCAGGGGGCGAATGAGCAGTTCTTC. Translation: CASSDQGANEQFF.

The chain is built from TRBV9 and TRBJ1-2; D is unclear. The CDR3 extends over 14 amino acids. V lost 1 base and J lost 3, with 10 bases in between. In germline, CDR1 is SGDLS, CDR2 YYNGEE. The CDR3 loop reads CASSVKDSYYGYTF. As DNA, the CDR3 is TGTGCCAGCAGCGTAAAAGATAGTTACTATGGCTACACCTTC. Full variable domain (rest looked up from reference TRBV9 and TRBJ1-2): DSGVTQTPKHLITATGQRVTLRCSPRSGDLSVYWYQQSLDQGLQFLIQYYNGEERAKGNILERFSAQQFPDLHSELNLSSLELGDSALYFCASSVKDSYYGYTFGSGTRLTVV.

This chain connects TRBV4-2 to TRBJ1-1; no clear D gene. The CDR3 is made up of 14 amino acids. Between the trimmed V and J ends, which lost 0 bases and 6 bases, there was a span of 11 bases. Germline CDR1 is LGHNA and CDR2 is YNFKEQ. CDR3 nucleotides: TGTGCCAGCAGCCAAGATAGGGCGCGGGCTGAAGCTTTCTTT. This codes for CASSQDRARAEAFF.

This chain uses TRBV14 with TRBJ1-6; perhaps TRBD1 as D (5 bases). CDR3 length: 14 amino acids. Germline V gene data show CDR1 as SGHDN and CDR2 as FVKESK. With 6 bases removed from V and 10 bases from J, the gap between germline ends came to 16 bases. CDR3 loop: CASSLNGGGSPLHF. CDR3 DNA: TGTGCCAGCAGTCTAAATGGGGGTGGATCACCCCTCCACTTT.

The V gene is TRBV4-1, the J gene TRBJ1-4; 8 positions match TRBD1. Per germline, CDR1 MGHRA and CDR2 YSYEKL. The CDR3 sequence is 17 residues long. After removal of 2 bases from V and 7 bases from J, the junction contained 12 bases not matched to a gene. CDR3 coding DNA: TGCGCCAGCAGCCAAACTTGGAGTGGGACAGGCTCTGAAAAACTGTTTTTT. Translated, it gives CASSQTWSGTGSEKLFF.

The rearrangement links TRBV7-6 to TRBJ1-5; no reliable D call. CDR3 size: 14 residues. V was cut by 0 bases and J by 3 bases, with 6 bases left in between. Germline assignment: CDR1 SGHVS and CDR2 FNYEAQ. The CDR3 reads CASSLAGVNQPQHF. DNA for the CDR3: TGTGCCAGCAGCTTAGCGGGAGTCAATCAGCCCCAGCATTTT.

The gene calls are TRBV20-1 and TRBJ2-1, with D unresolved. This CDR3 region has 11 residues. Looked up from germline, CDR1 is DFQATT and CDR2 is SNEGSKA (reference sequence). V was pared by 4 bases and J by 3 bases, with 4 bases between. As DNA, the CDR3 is TGCAGTGCTACATACTACAATGAGCAGTTCTTC. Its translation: CSATYYNEQFF.

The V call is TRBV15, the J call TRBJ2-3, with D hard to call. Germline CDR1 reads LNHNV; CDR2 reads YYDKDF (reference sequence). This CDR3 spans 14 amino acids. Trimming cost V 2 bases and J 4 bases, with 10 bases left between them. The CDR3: CATSRIGLSDTQYF. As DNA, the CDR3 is TGTGCCACCAGCAGAATAGGGTTGTCAGATACGCAGTATTTT.

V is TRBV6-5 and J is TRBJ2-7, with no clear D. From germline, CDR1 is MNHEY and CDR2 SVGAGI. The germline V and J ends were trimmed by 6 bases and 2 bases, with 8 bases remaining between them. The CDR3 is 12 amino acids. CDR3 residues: CASRTDTYEQYF. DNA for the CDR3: TGTGCCAGCAGGACGGATACCTACGAGCAGTACTTC.

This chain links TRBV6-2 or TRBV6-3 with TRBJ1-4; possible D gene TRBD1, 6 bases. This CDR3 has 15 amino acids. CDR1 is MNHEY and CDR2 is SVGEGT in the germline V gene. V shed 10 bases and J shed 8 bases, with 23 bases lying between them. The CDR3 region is CATTPADRIWEKLFF. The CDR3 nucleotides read TGTGCCACCACCCCCGCCGACAGGATTTGGGAAAAACTGTTTTTT.

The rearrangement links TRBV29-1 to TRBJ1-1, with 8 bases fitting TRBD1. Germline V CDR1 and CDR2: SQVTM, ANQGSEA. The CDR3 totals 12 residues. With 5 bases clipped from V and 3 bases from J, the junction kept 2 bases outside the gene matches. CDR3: CSVNRGDTEAFF. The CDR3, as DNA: TGCAGCGTTAACAGGGGGGACACTGAAGCTTTCTTT.

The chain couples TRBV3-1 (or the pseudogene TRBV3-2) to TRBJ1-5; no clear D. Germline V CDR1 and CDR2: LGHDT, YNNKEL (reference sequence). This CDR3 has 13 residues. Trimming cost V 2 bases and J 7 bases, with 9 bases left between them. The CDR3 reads CASSQISGQPQHF. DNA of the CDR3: TGTGCCAGCAGCCAAATATCGGGGCAGCCCCAGCATTTT.

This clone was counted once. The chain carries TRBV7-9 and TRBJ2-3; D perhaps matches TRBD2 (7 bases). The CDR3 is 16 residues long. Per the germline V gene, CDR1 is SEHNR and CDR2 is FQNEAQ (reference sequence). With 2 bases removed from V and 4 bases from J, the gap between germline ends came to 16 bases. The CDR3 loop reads CASSLRLGGPADTQYF. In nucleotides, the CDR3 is TGTGCCAGCAGCTTACGTTTGGGGGGGCCGGCAGATACGCAGTATTTT.

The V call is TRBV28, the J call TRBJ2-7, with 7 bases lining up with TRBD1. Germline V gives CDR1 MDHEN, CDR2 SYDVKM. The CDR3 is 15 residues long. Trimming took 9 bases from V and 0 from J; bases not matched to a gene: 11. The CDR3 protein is CASTGQTPDSYEQYF. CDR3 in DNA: TGTGCCAGTACGGGACAGACGCCTGACTCCTACGAGCAGTACTTC.

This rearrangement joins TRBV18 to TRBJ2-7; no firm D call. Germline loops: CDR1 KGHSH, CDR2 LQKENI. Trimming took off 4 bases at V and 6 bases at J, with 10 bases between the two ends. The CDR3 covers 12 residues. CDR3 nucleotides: TGTGCCAGCTCACAGCTAGGGCTCGAGCAGTACTTC. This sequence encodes CASSQLGLEQYF.